These 13 T cell receptor beta chains came from one sample sequenced in a study of blood T cell repertoires in COVID-19. The protocol was immunoSEQ multiplex PCR, while the TCRdb copy is restricted to in-frame clones and leaves out a portion. The sample consists of under 400,000 clones, 90% of them appearing once. Sequenced material: peripheral blood. The receptors were sampled from a woman in her 30s with COVID-19, enrolled during active disease.

This sequence joins TRBV3-1 (or the pseudogene TRBV3-2) and TRBJ2-7; D unclear. Germline CDR1 LGHDT, CDR2 YNNKEL (reference sequence). The V and J ends lost 4 bases and 1 base respectively, with 8 bases between them. The CDR3 contains 13 residues. The CDR3 here is CASSLDKSYEQYF. CDR3 nucleotide sequence: TGTGCCAGCAGCCTCGACAAATCCTACGAGCAGTACTTC.

The V call is TRBV3-1 (or the pseudogene TRBV3-2), the J call TRBJ1-1; D possibly corresponds to TRBD1 (6 bases). The CDR3 runs to 14 residues. V was clipped by 0 bases and J by 8 bases, with 13 bases between them. Germline CDR1 reads LGHDT; CDR2 reads YNNKEL (reference sequence). The CDR3, as DNA: TGTGCCAGCAGCCAAGAAAGTACCGGACAGGAAGCTTTCTTT. Protein: CASSQESTGQEAFF.

This chain joins TRBV6-5 and TRBJ2-3; TRBD2 matches at 8 bases. This CDR3 has 15 amino acids. CDR1 is MNHEY, CDR2 SVGAGI, per germline. V was pared by 4 bases and J by 3 bases, with 6 bases of the junction left unmatched. CDR3 residues: CASSLQREKTDTQYF. In nucleotides, the CDR3 is TGTGCCAGCAGTTTGCAGCGGGAGAAGACAGATACGCAGTATTTT.

The gene calls are TRBV7-6 and TRBJ1-1; 8 bases line up with TRBD1. V lost 5 bases and J lost 8; bases outside the gene matches: 7. The germline CDR1 and CDR2 sequences are SGHVS and FNYEAQ. The CDR3 has 13 amino acids. For the CDR3, the DNA is TGTGCCAGCAGCCCGACAGGGGATACCGAAGCTTTCTTT. Its protein product is CASSPTGDTEAFF.

This chain uses TRBV29-1 with TRBJ1-1, with D possibly TRBD1 on 5 matching bases. Germline V gene lookup returns CDR1 SQVTM and CDR2 ANQGSEA. Between the trimmed V and J ends, which lost 7 bases and 4 bases, there was a span of 13 bases. The CDR3 is made up of 12 amino acids. The CDR3 coding sequence is TGCAGCGCCATACGCGGGGCCACTGAAGCTTTCTTT. The encoded protein is CSAIRGATEAFF.

The chain employs TRBV5-1 and TRBJ2-5; 11 nucleotides match TRBD1. CDR1 and CDR2 from the germline V gene are SGHRS and YFSETQ. This CDR3 has 16 amino acids. V lost 4 bases and J lost 1; bases outside the gene matches: 6. Here the CDR3 reads CASSRGQGAPQETQYF. The DNA of the CDR3 is TGCGCCAGCAGCCGCGGACAGGGGGCTCCCCAAGAGACCCAGTACTTC.

The chain combines TRBV19 with TRBJ1-4; unclear D gene. The germline gives CDR1 LNHDA, CDR2 SQIVND (reference sequence). The CDR3 has 15 amino acids. V lost 3 bases, J lost 5 bases, and 13 bases lay in between. For the CDR3, the DNA is TGTGCCAGTAGTATCGCTCGTCAGGCCAATGAAAAACTGTTTTTT. It encodes CASSIARQANEKLFF.

The chain couples TRBV19 to TRBJ1-1, with 8 bases identical to TRBD1. Unmatched junction bases numbered 7, after V lost 4 bases and J lost 0 bases. This CDR3 has 16 amino acids. The germline V gene encodes CDR1 LNHDA and CDR2 SQIVND (reference sequence). CDR3 residues: CASSKNRGQVNTEAFF. DNA for the CDR3: TGTGCCAGTAGTAAAAATCGGGGACAGGTGAACACTGAAGCTTTCTTT.

The gene calls are TRBV19 and TRBJ2-4; 8 nucleotides match TRBD2. Germline trimming cut 5 bases from V and 5 bases from J; bases unmatched to any gene: 8. The germline CDR1 and CDR2 sequences are LNHDA and SQIVND (reference sequence). The CDR3 covers 15 residues. The CDR3 DNA is TGTGCCAGTAGTGCCAGACTAGCGTCCCAAAACATTCAGTACTTC. Protein sequence: CASSARLASQNIQYF.

The chain combines TRBV6-5 with TRBJ2-7; 8 positions agree with TRBD2. The CDR3 covers 13 residues. Trimming took 5 bases from V and 7 from J; bases not matched to a gene: 7. Per the germline V gene, CDR1 is MNHEY and CDR2 is SVGAGI. The CDR3 DNA reads as TGTGCCAGCAGTCAGAGCGGGAGTAAAGAGCAGTACTTC. Translation gives CASSQSGSKEQYF.

The chain has TRBV5-4 and TRBJ2-5; D is perhaps TRBD2 (5 bases). This CDR3 has 16 amino acids. Per germline, CDR1 SGHNT and CDR2 YYREEE (reference sequence). V shed 0 bases and J shed 1 base, with 13 bases lying between them. The CDR3 loop is CASSLALASPQETQYF. CDR3 nucleotide sequence: TGTGCCAGCAGCTTGGCGTTGGCTAGCCCCCAAGAGACCCAGTACTTC.

The CDR3 loop reads CASSRLGTGVNTGELFF. In nucleotides, the CDR3 is TGTGCCAGCAGTCGTCTCGGGACAGGTGTCAACACCGGGGAGCTGTTTTTT. The V call is TRBV27, the J call TRBJ2-2, with TRBD1 matching 8 bases. Germline CDR1 is MNHEY and CDR2 is SMNVEV (reference sequence). V trimming: 5 bases; J trimming: 2 bases; junction bases outside the gene matches: 10. There are 17 residues in the CDR3.

For this clone: Other DNA sequences in the sample encode the same CDR3. The V and J genes are TRBV20-1 and TRBJ1-5; TRBD1 might be the D (6 bases). Germline-derived CDR1 and CDR2 are DFQATT and SNEGSKA (reference sequence). The CDR3 has 14 amino acids. V was shortened by 3 bases and J by 1 base, with 10 bases between the two germline ends. Here the CDR3 reads CSASPQGSNQPQHF. CDR3 nucleotide sequence: TGCAGTGCTAGTCCTCAGGGGAGCAATCAGCCCCAGCATTTT.